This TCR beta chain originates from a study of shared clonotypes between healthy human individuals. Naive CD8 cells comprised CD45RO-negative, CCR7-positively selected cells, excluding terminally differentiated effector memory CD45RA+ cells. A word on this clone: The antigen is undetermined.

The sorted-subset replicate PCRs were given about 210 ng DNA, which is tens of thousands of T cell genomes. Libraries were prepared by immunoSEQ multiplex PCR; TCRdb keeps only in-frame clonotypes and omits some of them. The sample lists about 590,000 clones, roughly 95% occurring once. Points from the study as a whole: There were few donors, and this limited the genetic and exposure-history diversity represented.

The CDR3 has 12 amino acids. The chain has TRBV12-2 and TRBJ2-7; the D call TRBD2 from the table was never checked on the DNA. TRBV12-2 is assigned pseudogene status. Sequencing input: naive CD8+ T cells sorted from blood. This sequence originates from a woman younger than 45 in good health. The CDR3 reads CASSWGGGEQYF. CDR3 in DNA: TGTGCAAGTTCGTGGGGAGGAGGCGAGCAGTACTTC.